Listed below are T cell receptor beta chains from one sample, sequenced in a study of blood T cells in healthy people across ages. TCRdb redid the calling of the 5' RACE reads with MiXCR, one entry per CDR3 protein. The sample shows about 1.8 million distinct CDR3 sequences, around 48% of them seen only once. The sequencing input was blood. These receptors were obtained from a woman between 35 and 50 years old in good health. CDR3s include the opening cysteine and the closing phenylalanine or tryptophan. Fields, in order: V gene, clone size, J gene, D gene, CDR3 protein, CDR3 DNA. The D gene is left open where the match is weak. Size is stated for part of the rows, as once, few or many counts, or as a class when the clone is expanded.

TRBV28	NA	TRBJ1-1	TRBD1	CATQDRGRSNTEAFF	TGTGCCACTCAGGACAGGGGAAGGTCGAACACTGAAGCTTTCTTT
TRBV29-1	few	TRBJ2-3	TRBD1	CSVEGGQGGDTQYF	TGCAGCGTTGAAGGTGGACAGGGTGGAGATACGCAGTATTTT
TRBV29-1	NA	TRBJ2-7	NA	CSVERGGFYNEQYF	TGCAGCGTTGAGAGGGGGGGGTTCTACAATGAGCAGTACTTC
TRBV7-2	NA	TRBJ2-1	TRBD2	CASSGTSGEQFF	TGTGCCAGCAGCGGGACTAGCGGTGAGCAGTTCTTC
TRBV5-4	NA	TRBJ2-3	NA	CASSLPTGTTDTQYF	TGTGCCAGCAGCCTCCCTACGGGGACCACAGATACGCAGTATTTT
TRBV20-1	NA	TRBJ1-6	TRBD1	CSAGDSLNSPLHF	TGCAGTGCAGGGGACAGCCTAAATTCACCCCTCCACTTT
TRBV27	NA	TRBJ1-6	NA	CASSRTAYNSPLHF	TGTGCCAGCAGTAGGACAGCTTATAATTCACCCCTCCACTTT
TRBV27	NA	TRBJ2-5	NA	CVSSLSLAGETQYF	TGTGTCAGCAGTTTAAGTTTAGCTGGGGAGACCCAGTACTTC
TRBV4-2	NA	TRBJ1-6	TRBD1	CASSQEGTGMGSPLHF	TGTGCCAGCAGCCAAGAGGGGACAGGGATGGGTTCACCCCTCCACTTT
TRBV6-5	NA	TRBJ1-4	TRBD1	CASSPWTGTDEKLFF	TGTGCCAGCAGCCCCTGGACAGGAACTGATGAAAAACTGTTTTTT
TRBV7-2	NA	TRBJ2-5	NA	CASSLALGPRETQYF	TGTGCCAGCAGCTTAGCCCTGGGTCCAAGGGAGACCCAGTACTTC